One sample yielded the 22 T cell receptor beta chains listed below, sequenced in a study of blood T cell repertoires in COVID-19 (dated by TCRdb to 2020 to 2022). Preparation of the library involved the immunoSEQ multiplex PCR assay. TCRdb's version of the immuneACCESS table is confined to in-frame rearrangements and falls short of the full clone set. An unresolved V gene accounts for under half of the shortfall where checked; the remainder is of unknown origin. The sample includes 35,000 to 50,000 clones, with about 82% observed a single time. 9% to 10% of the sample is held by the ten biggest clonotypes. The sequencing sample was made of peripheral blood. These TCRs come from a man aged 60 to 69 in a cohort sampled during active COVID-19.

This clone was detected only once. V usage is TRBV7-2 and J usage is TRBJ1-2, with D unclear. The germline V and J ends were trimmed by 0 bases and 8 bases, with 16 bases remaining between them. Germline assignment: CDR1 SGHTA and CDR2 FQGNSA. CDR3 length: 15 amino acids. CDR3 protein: CASSLAQSSSGGYTF. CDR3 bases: TGTGCCAGCAGCTTAGCCCAGAGTTCAAGCGGAGGCTACACCTTC.

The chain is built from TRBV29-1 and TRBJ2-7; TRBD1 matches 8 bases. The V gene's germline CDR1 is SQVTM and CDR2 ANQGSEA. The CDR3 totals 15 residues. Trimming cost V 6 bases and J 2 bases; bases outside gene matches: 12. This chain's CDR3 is CSVEKGTGGAYEQYF. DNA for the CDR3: TGCAGCGTCGAGAAGGGGACAGGAGGGGCCTACGAGCAGTACTTC.

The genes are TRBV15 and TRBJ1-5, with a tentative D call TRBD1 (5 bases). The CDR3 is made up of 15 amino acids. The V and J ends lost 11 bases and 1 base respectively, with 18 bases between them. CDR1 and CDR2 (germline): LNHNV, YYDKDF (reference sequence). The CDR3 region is CAASLGGGSNQPQHF. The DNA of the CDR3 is TGTGCCGCCTCTCTGGGTGGGGGGAGCAATCAGCCCCAGCATTTT.

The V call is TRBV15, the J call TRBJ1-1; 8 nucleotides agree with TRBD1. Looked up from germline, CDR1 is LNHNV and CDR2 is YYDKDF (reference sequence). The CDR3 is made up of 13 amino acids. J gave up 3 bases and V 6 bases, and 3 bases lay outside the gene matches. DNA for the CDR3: TGTGCCACCAGTCAGGACAGGGACACTGAAGCTTTCTTT. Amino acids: CATSQDRDTEAFF.

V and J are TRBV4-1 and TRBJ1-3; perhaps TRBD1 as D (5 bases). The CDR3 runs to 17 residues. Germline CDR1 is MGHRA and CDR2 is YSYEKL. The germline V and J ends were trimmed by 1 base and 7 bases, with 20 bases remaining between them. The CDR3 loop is CASSQAEGWPPGNTIYF. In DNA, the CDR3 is TGCGCCAGCAGCCAAGCGGAGGGGTGGCCCCCCGGGAACACCATATATTTT.

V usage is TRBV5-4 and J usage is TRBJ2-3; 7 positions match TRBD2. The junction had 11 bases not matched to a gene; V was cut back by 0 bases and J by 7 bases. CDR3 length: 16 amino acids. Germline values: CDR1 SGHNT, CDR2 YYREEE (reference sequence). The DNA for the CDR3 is TGTGCCAGCAGCTTGGGCGGGACTAACCTAGGGTATACGCAGTATTTT. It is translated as CASSLGGTNLGYTQYF.

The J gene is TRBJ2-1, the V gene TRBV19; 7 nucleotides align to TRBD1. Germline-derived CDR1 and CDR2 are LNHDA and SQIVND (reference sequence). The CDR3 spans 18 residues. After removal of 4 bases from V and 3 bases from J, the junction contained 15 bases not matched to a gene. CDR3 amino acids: CASSKTMTGTAFYNEQFF. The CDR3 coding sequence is TGTGCCAGTAGTAAGACCATGACCGGGACAGCTTTCTACAATGAGCAGTTCTTC.

The CDR3 protein is CASSSTGLEAFF. The CDR3 region has the DNA TGTGCCAGCAGCTCTACAGGGCTTGAAGCTTTCTTT. J is TRBJ1-1 and V is TRBV5-4; D may be TRBD1 (6 bases). V was shortened by 3 bases and J by 7 bases, with 10 bases between the two germline ends. Germline-derived CDR1 and CDR2 are SGHNT and YYREEE (reference sequence). The CDR3 extends over 12 amino acids.

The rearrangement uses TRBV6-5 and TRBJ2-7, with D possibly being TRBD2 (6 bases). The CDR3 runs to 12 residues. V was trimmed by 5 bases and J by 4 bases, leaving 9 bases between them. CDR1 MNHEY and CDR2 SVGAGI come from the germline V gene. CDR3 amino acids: CASSRGAYEQYF. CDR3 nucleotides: TGTGCCAGCAGTCGCGGGGCATACGAGCAGTACTTC.

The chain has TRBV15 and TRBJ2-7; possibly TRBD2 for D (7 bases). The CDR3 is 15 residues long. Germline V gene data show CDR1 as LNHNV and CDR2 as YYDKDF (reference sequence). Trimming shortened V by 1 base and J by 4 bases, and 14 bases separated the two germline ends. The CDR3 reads CATSRVRGGSYEQYF. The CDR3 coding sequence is TGTGCCACCAGCAGAGTCCGCGGGGGCAGTTACGAGCAGTACTTC.

In nucleotides, the CDR3 is TGTGCCAGCAGCCAAGATAGGCTAGCGGGAGGGCCGGATACGCAGTATTTT. Translation: CASSQDRLAGGPDTQYF. The rearrangement uses TRBV4-2 and TRBJ2-3; 12 nucleotides line up with TRBD2. V lost 0 bases to trimming and J lost 6 bases; unmatched junction nucleotides: 7. This CDR3 is built from 17 residues. Germline V gene sequence: CDR1 LGHNA, CDR2 YNFKEQ.

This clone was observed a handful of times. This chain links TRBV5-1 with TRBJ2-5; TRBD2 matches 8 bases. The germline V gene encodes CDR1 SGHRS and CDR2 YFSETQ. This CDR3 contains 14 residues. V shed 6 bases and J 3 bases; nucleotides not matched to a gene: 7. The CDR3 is CASTGGRGEETQYF. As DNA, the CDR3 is TGCGCCAGCACCGGCGGGCGGGGGGAAGAGACCCAGTACTTC.

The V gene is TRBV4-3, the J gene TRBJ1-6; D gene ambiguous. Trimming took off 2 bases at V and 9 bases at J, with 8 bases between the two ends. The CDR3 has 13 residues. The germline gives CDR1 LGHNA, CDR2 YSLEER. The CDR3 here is CASSQKTGSPLHF. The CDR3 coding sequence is TGCGCCAGCAGCCAAAAGACGGGTTCACCCCTCCACTTT.

The CDR3 region has the DNA TGTGCCAGCAGCGTAGCAGGGGGCCAGAACACTGAAGCTTTCTTT. This encodes CASSVAGGQNTEAFF. The gene calls are TRBV9 and TRBJ1-1, with 8 bases aligning to TRBD1. CDR1 and CDR2 from the germline V gene are SGDLS and YYNGEE. J lost 1 base, V lost 0 bases, and 2 bases had no gene match. The CDR3 consists of 15 residues.

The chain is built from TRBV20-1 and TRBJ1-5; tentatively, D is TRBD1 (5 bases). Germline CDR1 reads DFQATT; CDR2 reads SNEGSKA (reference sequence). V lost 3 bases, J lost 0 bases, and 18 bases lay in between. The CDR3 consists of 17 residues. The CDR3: CSASLGAGGYSNQPQHF. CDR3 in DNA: TGCAGTGCTAGTTTGGGCGCGGGGGGTTATAGCAATCAGCCCCAGCATTTT.

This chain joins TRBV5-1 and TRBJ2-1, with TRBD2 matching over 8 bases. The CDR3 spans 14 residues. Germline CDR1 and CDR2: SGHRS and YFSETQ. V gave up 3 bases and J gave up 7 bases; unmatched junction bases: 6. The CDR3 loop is CASSSVAGLNEQFF. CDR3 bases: TGCGCCAGCAGCTCAGTAGCGGGGCTGAATGAGCAGTTCTTC. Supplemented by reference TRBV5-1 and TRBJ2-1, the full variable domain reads KAGVTQTPRYLIKTRGQQVTLSCSPISGHRSVSWYQQTPGQGLQFLFEYFSETQRNKGNFPGRFSGRQFSNSRSEMNVSTLELGDSALYLCASSSVAGLNEQFFGPGTRLTVL.

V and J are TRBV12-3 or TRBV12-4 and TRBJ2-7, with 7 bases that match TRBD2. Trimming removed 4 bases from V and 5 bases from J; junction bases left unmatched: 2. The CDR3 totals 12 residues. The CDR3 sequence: CASSWEGHEQYF. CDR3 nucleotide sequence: TGTGCCAGCAGTTGGGAGGGCCACGAGCAGTACTTC.

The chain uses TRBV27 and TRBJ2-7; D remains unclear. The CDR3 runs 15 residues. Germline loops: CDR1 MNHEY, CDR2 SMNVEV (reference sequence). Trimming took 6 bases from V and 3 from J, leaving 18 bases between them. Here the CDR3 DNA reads TGTGCCAGCAGGGTTCGAGCGCCCCTCGGCTACGAGCAGTACTTC. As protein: CASRVRAPLGYEQYF.

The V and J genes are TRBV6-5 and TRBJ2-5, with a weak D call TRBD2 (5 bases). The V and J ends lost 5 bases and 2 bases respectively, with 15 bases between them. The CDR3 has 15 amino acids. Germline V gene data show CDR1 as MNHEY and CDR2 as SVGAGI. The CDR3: CASSPGPWEQETQYF. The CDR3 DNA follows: TGTGCCAGCAGTCCCGGCCCCTGGGAGCAAGAGACCCAGTACTTC.

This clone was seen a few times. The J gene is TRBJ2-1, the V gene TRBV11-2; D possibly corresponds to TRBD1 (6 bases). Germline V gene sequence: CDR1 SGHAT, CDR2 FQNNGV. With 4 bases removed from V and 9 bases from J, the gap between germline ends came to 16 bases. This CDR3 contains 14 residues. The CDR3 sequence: CASSSRALQGEQFF. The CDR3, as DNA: TGTGCCAGCAGCTCGCGGGCCCTACAGGGTGAGCAGTTCTTC.

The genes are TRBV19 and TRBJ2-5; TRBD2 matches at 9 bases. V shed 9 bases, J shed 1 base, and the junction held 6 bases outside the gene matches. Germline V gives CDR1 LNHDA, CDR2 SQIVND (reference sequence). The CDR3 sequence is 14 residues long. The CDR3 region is CASQRRGGQETQYF. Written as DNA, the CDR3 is TGTGCCAGCCAACGGCGGGGGGGCCAAGAGACCCAGTACTTC.

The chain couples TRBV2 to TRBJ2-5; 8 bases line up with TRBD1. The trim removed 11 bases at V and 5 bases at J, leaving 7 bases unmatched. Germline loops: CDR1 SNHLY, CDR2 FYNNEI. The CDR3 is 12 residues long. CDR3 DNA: TGTGCCGGGGGGACAGGACGGGAGACCCAGTACTTC. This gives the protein CAGGTGRETQYF.